A selection of T cell receptor beta chains follows, all from one sample in a study of T-cell reconstitution after alpha-beta-depleted transplantation in children. TCRdb itself ran the PCR reads through MiXCR, one entry per CDR3 protein. The table has about 900,000 distinct CDR3 sequences, about 26% seen once. Source: PBMCs, mostly from graft donor cells, taken 360 days after TCRalphabeta/CD19-depleted stem cell transplant. The receptors shown here come from a boy under two years old who had a stem cell transplant for SCID, so the T cells may come from the graft donor. Both conserved end residues are part of each CDR3. A D gene is named only where the DNA matches it firmly. Size values are once, few and many counts, or a class for expanded clones, and some rows have none.

clone_size j_call v_call d_call cdr3_nt cdr3_aa
- TRBJ2-7 TRBV5-1 - TGCGCCAGCAGCTTGACTAGTATATCCTCCGAGCAGTACTTC CASSLTSISSEQYF
few TRBJ2-7 TRBV4-1 - TGCGCCAGCAGCCAAGACAGTGGACAAGTTCATTACGAGCAGTACTTC CASSQDSGQVHYEQYF
once TRBJ2-3 TRBV7-9 - TGTGCCAGCAGCTTATCGGAGGTTACAGTCGGCACAGATACGCAGTATTTT CASSLSEVTVGTDTQYF
- TRBJ2-5 TRBV5-1 - TGCGCCAGCAGCTCGAACCCCTGGGAAGAGACCCAGTACTTC CASSSNPWEETQYF
- TRBJ1-5 TRBV27 - TGTGCCAGCAGTCCTAGATCGACACGGAGATACAATCAGCCCCAGCATTTT CASSPRSTRRYNQPQHF
- TRBJ1-5 TRBV12-3/TRBV12-4 - TGTGCCAGCAGTTCCCGGACAGCTATCAATCAGCCCCAGCATTTT CASSSRTAINQPQHF
- TRBJ1-5 TRBV7-9 - TGTGCCAGCAGCTTAGGGAGTAGTCAGCCCCAGCATTTT CASSLGSSQPQHF
- TRBJ1-4 TRBV7-9 - TGTGCCAGGACAGTTGCAACTAATGAAAAACTGTTTTTT CARTVATNEKLFF
few TRBJ2-7 TRBV5-1 - TGCGCCAGCAGCTTGGAAGGGGCAGGGCGAACCTACGAGCAGTACTTC CASSLEGAGRTYEQYF
many TRBJ2-7 TRBV10-3 - TGTGCCATCAGTGCCCAGGTGAGCTCCTACGAGCAGTACTTC CAISAQVSSYEQYF
- TRBJ1-6 TRBV24-1 - TGTGCCACCAGTGATTTAGCAATAACCGGGACCGCGGATTCACCCCTCCACTTT CATSDLAITGTADSPLHF
- TRBJ1-4 TRBV20-1 TRBD1 TGCAGTGCCAGCACCCGACAGGGGAAGGAAAAACTGTTTTTT CSASTRQGKEKLFF
- TRBJ2-7 TRBV10-3 TRBD1 TGTGCCATCAGTGACCCGACAGGGGGTGCCTACGAGCAGTACTTC CAISDPTGGAYEQYF
many TRBJ2-5 TRBV28 TRBD1 TGTGCCAGCAGCCAACCGGGACAGGGGACGGAGACCCAGTACTTC CASSQPGQGTETQYF
few TRBJ2-2 TRBV3-1 TRBD2 TGTGCCAGCCGGACTAGCACGACCACCGGGGAGCTGTTTTTT CASRTSTTTGELFF
- TRBJ2-3 TRBV7-8 - TGTGCCAGCAGCCCGAACCCGGGTCCCCGTACGCAGTATTTT CASSPNPGPRTQYF
- TRBJ1-1 TRBV29-1 - TGCAGCGTTGAAGATAGGATAATGAACACTGAAGCTTTCTTT CSVEDRIMNTEAFF
few TRBJ1-2 TRBV3-1 - TGTGCCAGCAGCCAACTCGTCGGGACTTATGGCTACACCTTC CASSQLVGTYGYTF
- TRBJ2-7 TRBV4-3 - TGCGCCAGCAGCCAAGAGTATCGTGCCAGGGGGCGCGGGAGTGAGCAGTACTTC CASSQEYRARGRGSEQYF
few TRBJ2-3 TRBV11-2 TRBD2 TGTGCCAGCAGCTTAGAGGTAGCGGGGAGGGGAAATACGCAGTATTTT CASSLEVAGRGNTQYF
few TRBJ2-7 TRBV6-5 - TGTGCCAGCAGTTACGGGACTGCCTACTACGAGCAGTACTTC CASSYGTAYYEQYF
many TRBJ2-3 TRBV12-3/TRBV12-4 TRBD2 TGTGCCATTCGACTAGCGGGGGTTACGCAGTATTTT CAIRLAGVTQYF